Shown below are 21 T cell receptor beta chains from a single sample sequenced in a study of T cell changes during pregnancy in multiple sclerosis. Repertoires were generated with immunoSEQ multiplex PCR, while TCRdb's copy carries only in-frame clones and drops some. The top ten hold approximately 0.4% of the sample, which has about 46,000 clones, roughly 93% seen once. This specimen was CD4+ T cells from peripheral blood mononuclear cells, taken in the second trimester of pregnancy. Every receptor here comes from a female donor in good health, enrolled as a control in a pregnancy study.

This chain links TRBV7-2 with TRBJ1-2, with 7 bases lining up with TRBD1. V shed 5 bases and J 2 bases; nucleotides not matched to a gene: 5. This CDR3 contains 14 residues. Germline CDR1 reads SGHTA; CDR2 reads FQGNSA. CDR3 amino acids: CASSPTGLNYGYTF. Here the CDR3 DNA reads TGTGCCAGCAGCCCGACAGGGTTAAACTATGGCTACACCTTC. The full variable domain, completed using reference TRBV7-2 and TRBJ1-2, is GAGVSQSPSNKVTEKGKDVELRCDPISGHTALYWYRQSLGQGLEFLIYFQGNSAPDKSGLPSDRFSAERTGGSVSTLTIQRTQQEDSAVYLCASSPTGLNYGYTFGSGTRLTVV.

This clone was recorded once. The sample carries other DNA sequences with the same CDR3. This sequence joins TRBV6-5 and TRBJ1-2; tentatively, D is TRBD1 (6 bases). CDR1 and CDR2 from the germline V gene are MNHEY and SVGAGI. V lost 6 bases and J 4 bases, leaving 12 bases between the germline ends. CDR3 length: 13 amino acids. CDR3 sequence: CASSPTGTYGYTF. The CDR3 coding sequence is TGTGCCAGCAGCCCTACAGGGACCTATGGCTACACCTTC.

About this clone itself: The junction departs from germline at one end; a sequencing error may be responsible. The rearrangement uses TRBV19 and TRBJ1-3; the D is unclear. CDR1 and CDR2 (germline): LNHDA, SQIVND (reference sequence). This CDR3 is 17 amino acids long. The CDR3 region has the DNA TGTGTCAGTAGTCCGCGGGCCCCCCTGCCCTCTGGAAACACCATATATTTT. Encoded protein: CVSSPRAPLPSGNTIYF.

This clone appeared once. The gene calls are TRBV5-1 and TRBJ1-1; 9 bases match TRBD1. The CDR3 has 15 amino acids. With 4 bases clipped from V and 4 bases from J, the junction kept 8 bases outside the gene matches. Germline CDR1 and CDR2: SGHRS and YFSETQ. CDR3 DNA: TGCGCCAGCAGCATTGAACAGGGGGCTATCACTGAAGCTTTCTTT. Its translation: CASSIEQGAITEAFF.

This clone appeared once. The DNA for the CDR3 is TGTGCCAGCAGCCCGAGGCGAGTTAATCAGGGGAACACTGAAGCTTTCTTT. Its translation is CASSPRRVNQGNTEAFF. This chain links TRBV11-3 with TRBJ1-1, with D tentatively TRBD1 (5 bases). Trimming shortened V by 5 bases and J by 1 base, and 20 bases separated the two germline ends. The CDR3 runs 17 residues. Germline V lookup: CDR1 SGHNT, CDR2 YENEEA.

V is TRBV7-2 and J is TRBJ2-7, with TRBD2 matching 11 bases. The germline V gene has CDR1 SGHTA and CDR2 FQGNSA. CDR3 length: 17 amino acids. Trimming removed 5 bases from V and 0 bases from J; junction bases left unmatched: 9. The CDR3 sequence: CASSRKLTSGDSYEQYF. In nucleotides, the CDR3 is TGTGCCAGCAGCCGGAAACTGACTAGCGGGGACTCCTACGAGCAGTACTTC.

The CDR3 DNA reads TGTGCCAGTAGTTCTCCGTCTCGGGGACAGGTACGAGCCTACGAGCAGTACTTC. Translated: CASSSPSRGQVRAYEQYF. The chain employs TRBV19 and TRBJ2-7, with 8 bases fitting TRBD1. Germline V gene sequence: CDR1 LNHDA, CDR2 SQIVND (reference sequence). J gave up 2 bases and V 5 bases, and 17 bases lay outside the gene matches. The CDR3 totals 18 residues.

CDR3 amino acids: CASSPSGPSGNTIYF. The DNA for the CDR3 is TGTGCCAGCAGCCCTAGCGGGCCCTCTGGAAACACCATATATTTT. The rearrangement uses TRBV7-3 and TRBJ1-3; D call uncertain. CDR3 length: 15 amino acids. V dropped 5 bases and J dropped 0 bases, with 11 bases sitting between them. Germline V CDR1 and CDR2: SGHTA, FQGTGA.

The chain links TRBV6-5 to TRBJ2-7, with D possibly TRBD2 on 6 matching bases. This CDR3 is 14 amino acids long. V lost 0 bases and J 5 bases, leaving 11 bases between the germline ends. Per the germline V gene, CDR1 is MNHEY and CDR2 is SVGAGI. The CDR3 spells CASSYSGTGDEQYF. The CDR3 DNA is TGTGCCAGCAGTTACTCGGGGACGGGGGACGAGCAGTACTTC.

In its sample, this clone was seen once. Written as DNA, the CDR3 is TGTGCCAGCAGCTTGAGTCACATCTACGAGCAGTACTTC. Its protein product is CASSLSHIYEQYF. This chain connects TRBV5-6 to TRBJ2-7; D remains ambiguous. This CDR3 is built from 13 residues. Germline V CDR1 and CDR2: SGHDT, YYEEEE. The V end lost 1 base, the J end lost 3 bases, and 8 bases lay between the germline ends.

This rearrangement joins TRBV6-5 to TRBJ1-5; a weak D match, TRBD1 (6 bases). Trimming removed 6 bases at V and 3 bases at J, with 12 bases between. The CDR3 covers 14 residues. Germline CDR1 MNHEY, CDR2 SVGAGI. The CDR3 sequence: CASSPQGNNQPQHF. For the CDR3, the DNA is TGTGCCAGCAGCCCACAGGGTAACAATCAGCCCCAGCATTTT.

The count of this clone is one. The chain links TRBV30 to TRBJ2-3; 13 nucleotides agree with TRBD2. The germline V gene encodes CDR1 GTSNPN and CDR2 SVGIG (reference sequence). Trimming removed 3 bases from V and 6 bases from J; junction bases left unmatched: 9. The CDR3 spans 16 residues. The CDR3 DNA is TGTGCCTGGAGCGCGGGACTAGCGGGGATGATGGATACGCAGTATTTT. Its translation: CAWSAGLAGMMDTQYF.

The gene calls are TRBV5-1 and TRBJ2-1, with 10 bases matching TRBD2. This CDR3 spans 15 amino acids. Germline V CDR1 and CDR2: SGHRS, YFSETQ. V dropped 1 base and J dropped 9; count of bases not matched to a gene: 7. The CDR3 sequence: CASSLSAGGLGEQFF. The CDR3 DNA sequence: TGCGCCAGCAGCTTGTCAGCGGGGGGGCTCGGTGAGCAGTTCTTC.

The rearrangement uses TRBV19 and TRBJ1-6, with 7 positions matching TRBD1. CDR1 and CDR2 (germline): LNHDA, SQIVND (reference sequence). The CDR3 totals 14 residues. The V gene end was trimmed by 3 bases and the J gene end by 11 bases; junction bases not matched to a gene: 7. The CDR3 reads CASSMSRGRPPLHF. CDR3 coding DNA: TGTGCCAGTAGTATGTCGAGGGGGCGTCCACCCCTCCACTTT.

J is TRBJ2-2 and V is TRBV7-8; 7 bases map to TRBD2. V was clipped by 2 bases and J by 3 bases; unmatched bases: 3. CDR1 is SGHVS and CDR2 is FQNEAQ in the germline V gene. The CDR3 consists of 15 residues. The CDR3 sequence is CASSLRGDYTGELFF. In DNA, the CDR3 is TGTGCCAGCAGCTTACGGGGGGACTACACCGGGGAGCTGTTTTTT.

The genes are TRBV10-3 and TRBJ2-1; TRBD2 agrees at 15 bases. The germline V gene encodes CDR1 ENHRY and CDR2 SYGVKD. V lost 9 bases to trimming and J lost 2 bases; unmatched junction nucleotides: 8. The length of the CDR3 is 17 residues. CDR3 coding DNA: TGTGCCATTGAATCACGGACTAGCGGGGGGGCCTACAATGAGCAGTTCTTC. The encoded protein is CAIESRTSGGAYNEQFF.

The genes are TRBV27 and TRBJ2-3; 13 bases match TRBD2. Trimming cost V 6 bases and J 3 bases; bases outside gene matches: 21. From germline, CDR1 is MNHEY and CDR2 SMNVEV (reference sequence). The CDR3 runs to 21 residues. DNA for the CDR3: TGTGCCAGCAGCCTTCACCGGACTAGCGGGGGTTCGAATCCCCTTACAGATACGCAGTATTTT. Its translation: CASSLHRTSGGSNPLTDTQYF.

The V call is TRBV5-1, the J call TRBJ1-6; a possible D gene is TRBD1 (5 bases). V lost 4 bases and J 5 bases, leaving 16 bases between the germline ends. This CDR3 has 16 residues. Germline CDR1 reads SGHRS; CDR2 reads YFSETQ. CDR3 residues: CASSPRTDSNNSPLHF. CDR3 DNA sequence: TGCGCCAGCAGCCCCAGAACCGACAGTAATAATTCACCCCTCCACTTT.

The rearrangement links TRBV5-5 to TRBJ1-1, with 7 bases identical to TRBD1. J lost 1 base, V lost 4 bases, and 7 bases had no gene match. This CDR3 is built from 15 residues. CDR1 is SGHKS and CDR2 is YYEKEE in the germline V gene (reference sequence). CDR3 DNA: TGTGCCAGCAGCCCCCGGACAGGTGGGAACACTGAAGCTTTCTTT. Protein sequence: CASSPRTGGNTEAFF.

The J gene is TRBJ1-3, the V gene TRBV10-3, with D possibly being TRBD1 (5 bases). This CDR3 spans 14 amino acids. Germline CDR1 is ENHRY and CDR2 is SYGVKD. V lost 7 bases to trimming and J lost 0 bases, with 10 bases between them. CDR3 nucleotides: TGTGCCATCACGGCGGGGGTCTCTGGAAACACCATATATTTT. This codes for CAITAGVSGNTIYF.

This chain links TRBV18 with TRBJ2-1; weak D call: TRBD1 (7 bases). V lost 2 bases to trimming and J lost 3 bases, with 11 bases between them. The CDR3 sequence is 15 residues long. Germline V gene sequence: CDR1 KGHSH, CDR2 LQKENI. The CDR3 loop is CASSPGGTVYNEQFF. For the CDR3, the DNA is TGTGCCAGCTCACCAGGGGGGACAGTCTACAATGAGCAGTTCTTC.